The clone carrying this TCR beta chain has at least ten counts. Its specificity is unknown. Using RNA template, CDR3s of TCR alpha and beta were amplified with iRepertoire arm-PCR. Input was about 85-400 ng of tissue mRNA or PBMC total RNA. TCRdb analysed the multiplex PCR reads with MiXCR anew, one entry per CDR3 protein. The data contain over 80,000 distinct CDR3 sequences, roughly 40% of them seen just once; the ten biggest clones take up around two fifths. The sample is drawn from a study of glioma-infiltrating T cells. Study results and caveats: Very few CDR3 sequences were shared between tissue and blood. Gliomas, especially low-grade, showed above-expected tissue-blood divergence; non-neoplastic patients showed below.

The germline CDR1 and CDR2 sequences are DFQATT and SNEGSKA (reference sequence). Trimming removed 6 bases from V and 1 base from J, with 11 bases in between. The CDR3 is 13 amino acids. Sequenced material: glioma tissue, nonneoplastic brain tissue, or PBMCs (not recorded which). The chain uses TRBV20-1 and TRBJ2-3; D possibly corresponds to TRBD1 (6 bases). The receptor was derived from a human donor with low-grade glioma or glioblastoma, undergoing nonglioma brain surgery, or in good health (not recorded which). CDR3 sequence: CSADRTRTDTQYF. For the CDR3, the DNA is TGCAGTGCCGACAGGACCCGCACAGATACGCAGTATTTT.